The present T cell receptor beta chain was sequenced within a study of PD-1 blockade in mismatch repair-deficient tumors. Findings of the study overall: Tumor-resident clones, often absent from pretreatment blood, expanded after pembrolizumab and then contracted.

The TCR-sequenced patients were a few responders to pembrolizumab. As regards this clone: Its antigen is not known.

Assay used: immunoSEQ multiplex PCR; TCRdb lists only in-frame clones, some missing. The table has 100,000 to 150,000 clones, around 87% seen once. The CDR3 spans 18 residues. The ends lost 4 bases at V and 1 base at J; junction bases unmatched: 10. Germline CDR1 reads SGDLS; CDR2 reads YYNGEE. The sample in question was peripheral blood, obtained 44 weeks after starting pembrolizumab. This TCR was sampled from an adult with mismatch repair-deficient cancer. V is TRBV9 and J is TRBJ2-6; 8 positions agree with TRBD1. The CDR3 DNA sequence: TGTGCCAGCAGCCCCAGACAGGGGCGCGGTTCTGGGGCCAACGTCCTGACTTTC. Protein product: CASSPRQGRGSGANVLTF.